The 31 T cell receptor beta chains given below trace back to one sample, sequenced in a study of blood T cell repertoires in COVID-19. The protocol was immunoSEQ multiplex PCR, while the TCRdb copy is restricted to in-frame clones and leaves out a portion. In the table there are under 50,000 clones, roughly nine tenths of which are singletons. The sample taken for sequencing was peripheral blood. The receptors originated from a man in his sixties or seventies with active COVID-19.

V is TRBV15 and J is TRBJ2-7, with TRBD2 as a possible D gene (5 bases). V was pared by 2 bases and J by 0 bases, with 8 bases between. This CDR3 comprises 14 residues. The germline V gene has CDR1 LNHNV and CDR2 YYDKDF (reference sequence). CDR3 residues: CATSRWESSYEQYF. The CDR3 DNA reads as TGTGCCACCAGCAGATGGGAGAGCTCCTACGAGCAGTACTTC.

This clone appeared a few times. This rearrangement joins TRBV7-8 to TRBJ1-2, with TRBD1 matching 7 bases. CDR1 is SGHVS and CDR2 is FQNEAQ in the germline V gene. The CDR3 has 14 residues. V dropped 1 base and J dropped 6; count of bases not matched to a gene: 5. CDR3 nucleotides: TGTGCCAGCAGCTTAGTGCAGGGGGGCCATGGCTACACCTTC. Protein sequence: CASSLVQGGHGYTF.

The chain has TRBV5-1 and TRBJ2-1; 7 bases map to TRBD2. This CDR3 contains 14 residues. Germline V lookup: CDR1 SGHRS, CDR2 YFSETQ. Losses at the gene ends were 0 bases for V and 4 bases for J; bases not matched to a gene: 1. CDR3 coding DNA: TGCGCCAGCAGCTTGGTGCGGGGGTACAATGAGCAGTTCTTC. The encoded protein is CASSLVRGYNEQFF.

This chain's CDR3 is CASSAHGGPPAEQYF. For the CDR3, the DNA is TGTGCCAGCAGCGCCCACGGGGGGCCCCCCGCCGAGCAGTACTTC. This chain connects TRBV9 to TRBJ2-7, with D perhaps TRBD2 (7 bases). Germline V gene data show CDR1 as SGDLS and CDR2 as YYNGEE. With 3 bases removed from V and 6 bases from J, the gap between germline ends came to 19 bases. The CDR3 runs 15 residues.

The chain recombines TRBV7-8 with TRBJ2-2, with D perhaps matching TRBD2 (6 bases). The germline CDR1 and CDR2 sequences are SGHVS and FQNEAQ. The CDR3 has 16 amino acids. V was trimmed by 5 bases and J by 5 bases, leaving 18 bases between them. This CDR3 is CASSRIERARTGELFF. The CDR3 nucleotides are TGTGCCAGCAGCCGAATCGAGCGGGCCAGGACCGGGGAGCTGTTTTTT.

This chain connects TRBV25-1 to TRBJ2-2; 9 bases agree with TRBD1. Germline V lookup: CDR1 MGHDK, CDR2 SYGVNS. The CDR3 covers 15 residues. The ends lost 4 bases at V and 6 bases at J; junction bases unmatched: 6. CDR3 region: CASSARQGEAGELFF. The DNA for the CDR3 is TGTGCCAGCAGTGCTCGACAGGGGGAGGCCGGGGAGCTGTTTTTT.

This clone was recorded only once. This chain uses TRBV11-3 with TRBJ2-2; 7 positions match TRBD1. Unmatched junction bases numbered 18, after V lost 5 bases and J lost 0 bases. Germline V gene data show CDR1 as SGHNT and CDR2 as YENEEA. There are 20 residues in the CDR3. CDR3 amino acids: CASSPGQAFPTIANTGELFF. The CDR3 nucleotides are TGTGCCAGCAGCCCCGGACAGGCATTCCCTACAATCGCGAACACCGGGGAGCTGTTTTTT.

This chain uses TRBV28 with TRBJ1-2; 7 bases fit TRBD1. Germline V gene lookup returns CDR1 MDHEN and CDR2 SYDVKM. V shed 5 bases, J shed 4 bases, and the junction held 13 bases outside the gene matches. CDR3 length equals 16 residues. CDR3 sequence: CASSQKGTALLYGYTF. In DNA form, the CDR3 reads TGTGCCAGCAGTCAAAAGGGGACAGCGTTACTCTATGGCTACACCTTC.

The chain joins TRBV6-2 or TRBV6-3 to TRBJ2-3; possible D gene TRBD1, 6 bases. The CDR3 is 15 amino acids. Trimming took off 2 bases at V and 5 bases at J, with 14 bases between the two ends. CDR1 MNHEY and CDR2 SVGEGT come from the germline V gene. The CDR3 coding sequence is TGTGCCAGCAGTTACGCAGGGGAGCCGAAAGATACGCAGTATTTT. It translates to CASSYAGEPKDTQYF.

This clone was seen only once. The chain employs TRBV2 and TRBJ2-3; TRBD2 aligns across 8 bases. CDR1 and CDR2 from the germline V gene are SNHLY and FYNNEI. The CDR3 loop spans 14 amino acids. Trimming took 7 bases from V and 3 from J; bases not matched to a gene: 6. The DNA of the CDR3 is TGTGCCAGCAACGGACTAGCTAGGACAGATACGCAGTATTTT. Translating it yields CASNGLARTDTQYF.

The chain combines TRBV6-5 with TRBJ1-2, with D unclear. The ends were cut back, 5 bases at V and 4 bases at J, with 14 bases in the middle. The germline gives CDR1 MNHEY, CDR2 SVGAGI. The CDR3 has 14 amino acids. For the CDR3, the DNA is TGTGCCAGCAGTCGACACCAGGTCGCCTATGGCTACACCTTC. This sequence encodes CASSRHQVAYGYTF.

The gene calls are TRBV18 and TRBJ2-7, with 7 bases aligning to TRBD1. The J segment lost 2 bases and the V segment lost 2 bases, leaving 6 bases of the junction unmatched. The germline CDR1 and CDR2 sequences are KGHSH and LQKENI. The CDR3 contains 15 residues. The CDR3 spells CASSPSGGETYEQYF. CDR3 nucleotide sequence: TGTGCCAGCTCACCATCAGGGGGAGAGACCTACGAGCAGTACTTC.

The V call is TRBV9, the J call TRBJ2-5, with D perhaps TRBD2 (7 bases). The CDR3 loop spans 14 amino acids. Trimming shortened V by 4 bases and J by 5 bases, and 15 bases separated the two germline ends. Germline V lookup: CDR1 SGDLS, CDR2 YYNGEE. This chain's CDR3 is CASSPWGGRETQYF. The CDR3, as DNA: TGTGCCAGCAGCCCCTGGGGGGGGCGTGAGACCCAGTACTTC.

The CDR3 DNA is TGTGCCAGCAGCGTAGTCCCACAGGGGGGTCCCCATGAGCAGTTCTTC. This gives the protein CASSVVPQGGPHEQFF. V gene TRBV9 combines with J gene TRBJ2-1, with 8 nucleotides matching TRBD1. CDR3 length equals 16 residues. CDR1 and CDR2 (germline): SGDLS, YYNGEE. The V segment lost 0 bases and the J segment 8 bases; nucleotides outside the gene matches: 10.

The chain recombines TRBV9 with TRBJ2-3; perhaps TRBD1 as D (6 bases). The germline CDR1 and CDR2 sequences are SGDLS and YYNGEE. The V end was cut by 4 bases, the J end by 8 bases, with 23 bases between. The length of the CDR3 is 16 residues. The CDR3 region is CASSPAPGRKGGTQYF. Written as DNA, the CDR3 is TGTGCCAGCAGCCCTGCCCCGGGACGTAAAGGGGGTACGCAGTATTTT.

This clone was observed a single time. The V gene is TRBV5-1, the J gene TRBJ2-1, with a possible D match to TRBD1 (6 bases). The germline V gene has CDR1 SGHRS and CDR2 YFSETQ. This CDR3 is 15 amino acids long. The ends were cut back, 0 bases at V and 5 bases at J, with 12 bases in the middle. This CDR3 is CASSLAQGFNNEQFF. For the CDR3, the DNA is TGCGCCAGCAGCTTGGCACAGGGTTTTAACAATGAGCAGTTCTTC. The whole variable domain, filled in from reference TRBV5-1 and TRBJ2-1, reads KAGVTQTPRYLIKTRGQQVTLSCSPISGHRSVSWYQQTPGQGLQFLFEYFSETQRNKGNFPGRFSGRQFSNSRSEMNVSTLELGDSALYLCASSLAQGFNNEQFFGPGTRLTVL.

CDR3 loop: CASSEAGAPYEQYF. CDR3 coding DNA: TGTGCCAGCAGCGAGGCAGGGGCTCCTTACGAGCAGTACTTC. The chain couples TRBV9 to TRBJ2-7, with D perhaps matching TRBD1 (6 bases). Germline V lookup: CDR1 SGDLS, CDR2 YYNGEE. With 3 bases removed from V and 4 bases from J, the gap between germline ends came to 14 bases. The CDR3 is 14 amino acids. Combining the CDR3 with reference TRBV9 and TRBJ2-7 gives the whole variable domain DSGVTQTPKHLITATGQRVTLRCSPRSGDLSVYWYQQSLDQGLQFLIQYYNGEERAKGNILERFSAQQFPDLHSELNLSSLELGDSALYFCASSEAGAPYEQYFGPGTRLTVT.

This clone was seen more than once but under ten times. The chain has TRBV19 and TRBJ1-5; 7 bases map to TRBD1. CDR3 size: 13 residues. The junction had 8 bases not matched to a gene; V was cut back by 8 bases and J by 7 bases. Germline loops: CDR1 LNHDA, CDR2 SQIVND (reference sequence). CDR3 bases: TGTGCCAGTTCGGAAGGGGGCAGGCAGCCCCAGCATTTT. Translating it yields CASSEGGRQPQHF.

This chain joins TRBV19 and TRBJ2-5, with TRBD2 matching 8 bases. The germline gives CDR1 LNHDA, CDR2 SQIVND (reference sequence). The CDR3 length is 13 residues. J gave up 4 bases and V 4 bases, and 2 bases lay outside the gene matches. The CDR3 DNA sequence: TGTGCCAGTAGTAATCGGGAGGGAGAGACCCAGTACTTC. Protein: CASSNREGETQYF.

The chain links TRBV9 to TRBJ2-7, with 9 bases fitting TRBD2. The CDR3 sequence is 15 residues long. V was clipped by 4 bases and J by 3 bases; unmatched bases: 8. The germline CDR1 and CDR2 sequences are SGDLS and YYNGEE. The DNA of the CDR3 is TGTGCCAGCAGCCCCCGGCTAGCGGGATACTACGAGCAGTACTTC. Translating it yields CASSPRLAGYYEQYF.

The genes are TRBV11-3 and TRBJ2-1, with D maybe TRBD1 (5 bases). Germline V gives CDR1 SGHNT, CDR2 YENEEA. There are 15 residues in the CDR3. Trimming pared 5 bases from V and 7 bases from J, leaving 18 bases between. The CDR3 here is CASSPNAGRANEQFF. The DNA for the CDR3 is TGTGCCAGCAGCCCCAACGCCGGCAGGGCAAATGAGCAGTTCTTC.

The sample holds one count of this clone. The chain has TRBV15 and TRBJ1-1; D not resolved. Trimming left V 0 bases short and J 8 bases short, with 10 bases between. The CDR3 runs to 13 residues. The germline gives CDR1 LNHNV, CDR2 YYDKDF (reference sequence). CDR3 loop: CATSRDLGGEAFF. The CDR3 coding sequence is TGTGCCACCAGCAGAGATCTGGGCGGGGAAGCTTTCTTT.

This clone was seen a handful of times. This sequence joins TRBV9 and TRBJ1-1; D might be TRBD1 (6 bases). The CDR3 runs to 16 residues. V was shortened by 4 bases and J by 0 bases, with 16 bases between the two germline ends. The germline gives CDR1 SGDLS, CDR2 YYNGEE. The CDR3 is CASSPRGAGMNTEAFF. For the CDR3, the DNA is TGTGCCAGCAGCCCTCGGGGGGCGGGGATGAACACTGAAGCTTTCTTT.

The sample holds a few counts of this clone. This chain joins TRBV2 and TRBJ2-7; 16 bases match TRBD2. The CDR3 length is 14 residues. From germline, CDR1 is SNHLY and CDR2 FYNNEI. Trimming at V came to 7 bases and at J to 13 bases, leaving 10 bases not matched to a gene. CDR3 sequence reads: CASKKEGTSGGAYF. The CDR3 DNA is TGTGCCAGCAAGAAAGAAGGGACTAGCGGGGGGGCTTACTTC. Complete variable domain (other parts from reference TRBV2 and TRBJ2-7): EPEVTQTPSHQVTQMGQEVILRCVPISNHLYFYWYRQILGQKVEFLVSFYNNEISEKSEIFDDQFSVERPDGSNFTLKIRSTKLEDSAMYFCASKKEGTSGGAYFGPGTRLTVT.

The J gene is TRBJ2-3, the V gene TRBV3-1 (or the pseudogene TRBV3-2), with D possibly TRBD2 on 6 matching bases. Trimming stripped 3 bases from V and 4 bases from J, with 11 bases between. The germline CDR1 and CDR2 sequences are LGHDT and YNNKEL (reference sequence). The CDR3 sequence is 14 residues long. The CDR3 sequence: CASSHATSSDTQYF. The CDR3 bases are TGTGCCAGCAGCCATGCGACTAGTTCAGATACGCAGTATTTT.

V and J are TRBV6-6 and TRBJ1-1; 7 bases match TRBD1. V lost 6 bases to trimming and J lost 5 bases; unmatched junction nucleotides: 3. Per germline, CDR1 MNHNY and CDR2 SVGAGI (reference sequence). The length of the CDR3 is 12 residues. In nucleotides, the CDR3 is TGTGCCAGCAGAACAGGGGAAACTGAAGCTTTCTTT. It is translated as CASRTGETEAFF.

This chain links TRBV5-1 with TRBJ1-6, with D perhaps matching TRBD1 (6 bases). CDR3 length equals 16 residues. Trimming took 0 bases from V and 7 from J, leaving 14 bases between them. CDR1 and CDR2 from the germline V gene are SGHRS and YFSETQ. CDR3 sequence (DNA): TGCGCCAGCAGCTTGGATTCCCAGGGGACGAATTCACCCCTCCACTTT. It codes for CASSLDSQGTNSPLHF. Full variable domain (rest looked up from reference TRBV5-1 and TRBJ1-6): KAGVTQTPRYLIKTRGQQVTLSCSPISGHRSVSWYQQTPGQGLQFLFEYFSETQRNKGNFPGRFSGRQFSNSRSEMNVSTLELGDSALYLCASSLDSQGTNSPLHFGNGTRLTVT.

The V and J genes are TRBV27 and TRBJ2-3; D may be TRBD2 (5 bases). There are 13 residues in the CDR3. Germline CDR1 is MNHEY and CDR2 is SMNVEV (reference sequence). The germline V and J ends were trimmed by 8 bases and 4 bases, with 13 bases remaining between them. The CDR3 loop is CASGGWVADTQYF. CDR3 DNA sequence: TGTGCCAGCGGCGGGTGGGTCGCAGATACGCAGTATTTT.

The chain joins TRBV7-9 to TRBJ2-3; D gene ambiguous. V dropped 5 bases and J dropped 5 bases, with 8 bases sitting between them. The CDR3 extends over 12 amino acids. Per the germline V gene, CDR1 is SEHNR and CDR2 is FQNEAQ (reference sequence). The CDR3 coding sequence is TGTGCCAGCAGCCAAAATCAAGATACGCAGTATTTT. Amino acid sequence: CASSQNQDTQYF.

The V gene is TRBV4-1, the J gene TRBJ2-5; D may be TRBD1 (6 bases). Trimming left V 0 bases short and J 4 bases short, with 15 bases between. Germline V gene lookup returns CDR1 MGHRA and CDR2 YSYEKL. This CDR3 is built from 16 residues. The CDR3 is CASSQEERQVRETQYF. The CDR3 DNA sequence: TGCGCCAGCAGCCAAGAAGAGAGACAGGTCCGAGAGACCCAGTACTTC.

V is TRBV15 and J is TRBJ1-4; D remains ambiguous. The CDR3 totals 14 residues. Deletions cut 1 base from V and 5 bases from J, with 8 bases between. The V gene's germline CDR1 is LNHNV and CDR2 YYDKDF (reference sequence). The CDR3 reads CATSRGTENEKLFF. The DNA for the CDR3 is TGTGCCACCAGCAGAGGGACTGAGAATGAAAAACTGTTTTTT.